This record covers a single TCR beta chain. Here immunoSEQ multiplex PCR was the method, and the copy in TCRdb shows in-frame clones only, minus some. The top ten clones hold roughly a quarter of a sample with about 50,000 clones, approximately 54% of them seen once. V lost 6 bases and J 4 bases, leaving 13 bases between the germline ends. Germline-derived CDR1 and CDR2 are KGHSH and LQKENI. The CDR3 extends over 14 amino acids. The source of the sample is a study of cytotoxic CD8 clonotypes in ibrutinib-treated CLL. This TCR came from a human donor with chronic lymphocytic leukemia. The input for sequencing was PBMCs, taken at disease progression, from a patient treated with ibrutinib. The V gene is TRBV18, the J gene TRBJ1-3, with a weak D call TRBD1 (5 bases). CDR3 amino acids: CASSSAWGGNTIYF. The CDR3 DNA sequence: TGTGCCAGCTCGTCTGCTTGGGGCGGAAACACCATATATTTT.